This T cell receptor (beta chain) derives from a study of CD8 T cells in Susac syndrome. The RNA, about 0.45 to 1 ug, was put through reverse transcription using random hexamers. Coverage of TCR beta CDR3 amplification by immunoSEQ multiplex PCR extended to 54 Vbeta and 13 Jbeta. TCRdb used MiXCR to reprocess the immunoSEQ multiplex PCR reads, holding one entry per CDR3 protein. The sample contains 90,000 to 110,000 distinct CDR3 sequences, 90% to 96% of which appear only once. With 4 bases removed from V and 5 bases from J, the gap between germline ends came to 22 bases. This CDR3 is built from 16 residues. Per germline, CDR1 SGDLS and CDR2 YYNGEE. TCR beta sequencing was performed on blood CD8+ and CD4+ T cells. Healthy donors served as age- and sex-matched controls.

The TCR sequence derives from a human donor in good health. Sequencing was carried out using CD4+ T cells from PBMCs. The chain joins TRBV9 to TRBJ2-7, with D perhaps TRBD1 (6 bases). The CDR3 is CASSPNRGRGFDEQYF. CDR3 DNA sequence: TGTGCCAGCAGCCCAAACCGTGGCAGGGGTTTCGACGAGCAGTACTTC.